These 13 T cell receptor beta chains were sequenced from one sample in a study of technical replicates of blood from a few donors. Produced via immunoSEQ multiplex PCR; TCRdb's table is partial and in-frame only. The sample includes about 95,000 clones, approximately 95% of them seen just once. Sequenced material: T cells isolated from PBMCs. The receptor source for this set is a human donor in good health.

The chain couples TRBV7-3 to TRBJ2-7, with 7 nucleotides matching TRBD2. Germline CDR1 SGHTA, CDR2 FQGTGA. CDR3 length equals 15 residues. V lost 2 bases, J lost 2 bases, and 6 bases stayed unmatched. The CDR3 nucleotides read TGTGCCAGCAGCTTATACCGCGGGAGCGCCTACGAGCAGTACTTC. This encodes CASSLYRGSAYEQYF.

The chain employs TRBV15 and TRBJ2-5; D is perhaps TRBD2 (6 bases). Trimming stripped 0 bases from V and 4 bases from J, with 30 bases between. Germline assignment: CDR1 LNHNV and CDR2 YYDKDF (reference sequence). The CDR3 covers 21 residues. This CDR3 is CATSREGTVGPSQGIRETQYF. Written as DNA, the CDR3 is TGTGCCACCAGCAGAGAGGGGACTGTAGGTCCTTCTCAGGGTATTAGAGAGACCCAGTACTTC.

For this clone: The sample holds other DNA sequences that translate to the same CDR3. This rearrangement joins TRBV27 to TRBJ2-7; TRBD2 aligns across 7 bases. Germline V gives CDR1 MNHEY, CDR2 SMNVEV (reference sequence). J lost 3 bases, V lost 2 bases, and 1 base had no gene match. This CDR3 spans 13 amino acids. The CDR3 here is CASSLPGGYEQYF. For the CDR3, the DNA is TGTGCCAGCAGTTTACCGGGAGGCTACGAGCAGTACTTC.

The V call is TRBV7-3, the J call TRBJ2-2; 8 bases fit TRBD1. Per germline, CDR1 SGHTA and CDR2 FQGTGA. CDR3 length: 16 amino acids. V lost 1 base to trimming and J lost 4 bases; unmatched junction nucleotides: 5. CDR3 in amino acids: CASSLSSGQGTGELFF. DNA of the CDR3: TGTGCCAGCAGCTTAAGTTCCGGACAGGGCACCGGGGAGCTGTTTTTT.

The chain has TRBV4-2 and TRBJ2-3; a possible D gene is TRBD2 (5 bases). Trimming cost V 0 bases and J 3 bases, with 10 bases left between them. Germline V gives CDR1 LGHNA, CDR2 YNFKEQ. The CDR3 loop spans 15 amino acids. CDR3 residues: CASSQETSRTDTQYF. The CDR3 DNA sequence: TGTGCCAGCAGCCAAGAAACTAGTCGTACAGATACGCAGTATTTT.

This clone showed up just once. The rearrangement links TRBV19 to TRBJ2-3; TRBD1 is a possible D gene (6 bases). The length of the CDR3 is 14 residues. Trimming pared 6 bases from V and 2 bases from J, leaving 12 bases between. The V gene's germline CDR1 is LNHDA and CDR2 SQIVND (reference sequence). The CDR3 loop is CASRIQGNTDTQYF. DNA of the CDR3: TGTGCCAGTAGAATACAGGGCAACACAGATACGCAGTATTTT.

The chain has TRBV18 and TRBJ1-2, with a weak D call TRBD1 (6 bases). Germline CDR1 KGHSH, CDR2 LQKENI. V was clipped by 3 bases and J by 1 base, with 6 bases between them. This CDR3 is 13 amino acids long. The CDR3 spells CASSPGHNYGYTF. For the CDR3, the DNA is TGTGCCAGCTCACCGGGACATAACTATGGCTACACCTTC. The entire variable domain, with the rest obtained from reference TRBV18 and TRBJ1-2, is as follows: NAGVMQNPRHLVRRRGQEARLRCSPMKGHSHVYWYRQLPEEGLKFMVYLQKENIIDESGMPKERFSAEFPKEGPSILRIQQVVRGDSAAYFCASSPGHNYGYTFGSGTRLTVV.

The chain has TRBV21-1 and TRBJ1-3; the table's D call, TRBD1, has no DNA check behind it. TRBV21-1 is listed as a pseudogene. The CDR3 is made up of 19 amino acids. The CDR3 DNA is TGTGCCAGCAGCAAGGGAGCAGGAGACAGGGTAATTAGTGGAAACACCATATATTTT. Protein sequence: CASSKGAGDRVISGNTIYF.

The chain employs TRBV6-1 and TRBJ1-5; a possible D gene is TRBD1 (5 bases). The CDR3 runs to 13 residues. CDR1 MNHNS and CDR2 SASEGT come from the germline V gene. V was cut by 4 bases and J by 5 bases, with 9 bases left in between. The CDR3 region is CASSGRGYQPQHF. DNA for the CDR3: TGTGCCAGCAGTGGACGGGGGTATCAGCCCCAGCATTTT.

This clone appeared once. V usage is TRBV4-2 and J usage is TRBJ2-1, with 8 bases fitting TRBD2. This CDR3 has 16 amino acids. V dropped 0 bases and J dropped 8; count of bases not matched to a gene: 9. Germline lookup yields CDR1 LGHNA and CDR2 YNFKEQ. The CDR3 sequence: CASSQDGGGPFDEQFF. In nucleotides, the CDR3 is TGTGCCAGCAGCCAAGACGGGGGGGGGCCTTTCGATGAGCAGTTCTTC.

The chain has TRBV9 and TRBJ1-5; D unresolved. The CDR3 loop spans 15 amino acids. Germline V CDR1 and CDR2: SGDLS, YYNGEE. V was shortened by 4 bases and J by 3 bases, with 14 bases between the two germline ends. DNA for the CDR3: TGTGCCAGCAGCCATTTGGGCAATGACAATCAGCCCCAGCATTTT. It codes for CASSHLGNDNQPQHF.

This chain uses TRBV11-3 with TRBJ1-1, with 7 bases identical to TRBD1. The CDR3 runs 14 residues. CDR1 SGHNT and CDR2 YENEEA come from the germline V gene. J gave up 4 bases and V 3 bases, and 5 bases lay outside the gene matches. CDR3: CASSFTGVSTEAFF. Here the CDR3 DNA reads TGTGCCAGCAGCTTTACAGGGGTAAGCACTGAAGCTTTCTTT. The variable domain in full, completed from reference TRBV11-3 and TRBJ1-1, reads EAGVVQSPRYKIIEKKQPVAFWCNPISGHNTLYWYLQNLGQGPELLIRYENEEAVDDSQLPKDRFSAERLKGVDSTLKIQPAELGDSAVYLCASSFTGVSTEAFFGQGTRLTVV.

The chain joins TRBV5-6 to TRBJ1-2, with 9 bases aligning to TRBD1. This CDR3 is built from 15 residues. V was pared by 4 bases and J by 4 bases, with 8 bases of the junction left unmatched. Germline V lookup: CDR1 SGHDT, CDR2 YYEEEE. This CDR3 is CASSDGTGKPYGYTF. CDR3 sequence (DNA): TGTGCCAGCAGCGACGGGACAGGGAAACCCTATGGCTACACCTTC.